This T cell receptor beta chain was recorded in a study of blood T cell repertoires in COVID-19. Study overall: Specimens from acute and convalescent COVID-19 originated in the United States, Italy and Spain. PBMCs, B-cell-depleted T cells, or T cells were the source of the cDNA or gDNA that made up the material.

CDR1 KGHSH and CDR2 LQKENI come from the germline V gene. CDR3 size: 16 residues. Germline trimming cut 3 bases from V and 4 bases from J; bases unmatched to any gene: 7. Authors' data handling: Amplification from reference gene primers served as the basis for estimated nucleated cell counts. TCRdb keeps only in-frame clones here, not all; method: immunoSEQ multiplex PCR. Clonal size and the V and J genes are those of that table, whereas D and trimming came from the DNA. The repertoire has under 250,000 clones, about 85% of them found once; the top ten carry around 3%. This TCR came from a man aged 18 to 30 with active or convalescent COVID-19. The gene calls are TRBV18 and TRBJ2-1; 9 bases fit TRBD2. The sample taken for sequencing was peripheral blood. CDR3 residues: CASSPPSGARYNEQFF. The CDR3 DNA is TGTGCCAGCTCACCGCCTAGCGGGGCGCGTTACAATGAGCAGTTCTTC.